Listed below are T cell receptor beta chains from one sample, sequenced in a study of blood T cells in healthy people across ages. TCRdb reprocessed the 5' RACE reads via MiXCR and lists one record per CDR3 protein. The sample shows some 760,000 distinct CDR3 sequences, roughly 25% of them seen only once. The same sample was also studied in work on T cells of mothers and their children.

The sample taken for sequencing was blood. These receptors were obtained from a boy between 10 and 17 years old in good health. Both conserved end residues are part of each CDR3. A D gene is named only where the DNA matches it firmly. Size is omitted from some rows. Given values are once, few, many or a class for expanded clones.

>-|TRBV27|TRBJ1-1|-
CASTFGTEAFF
TGTGCCAGCACGTTTGGAACTGAAGCTTTCTTT
>few|TRBV20-1|TRBJ2-5|TRBD2
CSATGLAGGSGVEETQYF
TGCAGTGCTACCGGACTAGCGGGGGGCTCTGGGGTAGAAGAGACCCAGTACTTC
>-|TRBV7-9|TRBJ2-7|-
CASSSGRQTLSYEQYF
TGTGCCAGCAGCTCCGGCCGACAGACCCTGTCCTACGAGCAGTACTTC
>-|TRBV20-1|TRBJ2-1|TRBD2
CSAFGSGGEYNEQFF
TGCAGTGCTTTTGGGAGCGGGGGAGAATACAATGAGCAGTTCTTC
>few|TRBV14|TRBJ2-1|-
CASSQVGGKSYNEQFF
TGTGCCAGCAGCCAAGTGGGGGGCAAATCCTACAATGAGCAGTTCTTC
>few|TRBV7-2|TRBJ2-5|-
CASSLAFQETQYF
TGTGCCAGCAGCTTAGCGTTCCAAGAGACCCAGTACTTC
>many|TRBV28|TRBJ2-5|TRBD2
CASRGAGGKETQYF
TGTGCCAGCCGGGGCGCGGGAGGCAAAGAGACCCAGTACTTC
>few|TRBV5-1|TRBJ2-1|TRBD2
CASSFRGGATYNEQFF
TGCGCCAGCAGCTTTCGGGGGGGCGCTACCTACAATGAGCAGTTCTTC
>-|TRBV12-3/TRBV12-4|TRBJ2-5|TRBD1
CASRRDRGIEETQYF
TGTGCCAGCAGACGCGACAGGGGCATCGAAGAGACCCAGTACTTC
>few|TRBV4-1|TRBJ2-5|TRBD2
CASSQEASGRAGETQYF
TGCGCCAGCAGCCAAGAAGCTAGCGGGAGGGCAGGGGAGACCCAGTACTTC
>many|TRBV12-3/TRBV12-4|TRBJ1-1|TRBD1
CASRLDRDTEAFF
TGTGCCAGCAGACTCGACAGGGACACTGAAGCTTTCTTT
>-|TRBV7-9|TRBJ2-7|-
CASTSLRGTYEQYF
TGTGCCAGCACCTCCTTGAGAGGAACCTACGAGCAGTACTTC
>-|TRBV7-2|TRBJ1-6|-
CASSLAGVGSYNSPLHF
TGTGCCAGCAGCTTAGCCGGGGTTGGATCCTATAATTCACCCCTCCACTTT
>-|TRBV6-2/TRBV6-3|TRBJ2-3|TRBD2
CASAGGNTDTQYF
TGTGCCAGCGCCGGGGGGAACACAGATACGCAGTATTTT
>-|TRBV29-1|TRBJ1-2|TRBD1
CSVLTGTGLAYGYTF
TGCAGCGTTTTGACCGGGACAGGGCTGGCCTATGGCTACACCTTC
>few|TRBV28|TRBJ2-4|-
CASSLGQLTNIQYF
TGTGCCAGCAGTTTGGGGCAGTTAACTAACATTCAGTACTTC
>-|TRBV29-1|TRBJ1-2|-
CSVPDGPGEFF
TGCAGCGTCCCCGACGGACCGGGAGAGTTCTTC
>many|TRBV20-1|TRBJ2-1|TRBD2
CSARRLAGGYNEQFF
TGCAGTGCTAGGAGGTTGGCGGGAGGATACAATGAGCAGTTCTTC
>-|TRBV20-1|TRBJ2-5|TRBD2
CSGLAGGQETQYF
TGCAGTGGACTAGCGGGGGGGCAGGAGACCCAGTACTTC
>-|TRBV29-1|TRBJ2-7|-
CSVGTSSDYEQYF
TGCAGCGTTGGGACGTCATCGGACTACGAGCAGTACTTC
>few|TRBV20-1|TRBJ2-7|TRBD2
CSARVLAGLYEQYF
TGCAGTGCTAGAGTCCTAGCGGGGCTTTACGAGCAGTACTTC
>-|TRBV6-5|TRBJ2-1|-
CASTYSTGYEQFF
TGTGCCAGCACCTACAGTACAGGTTATGAGCAGTTCTTC
>-|TRBV28|TRBJ2-3|TRBD2
CAGGSGSILDTQYF
TGTGCCGGGGGTAGCGGGAGCATACTAGATACGCAGTATTTT
>-|TRBV7-9|TRBJ2-1|TRBD1
CASSSDRDGYNEQFF
TGTGCCAGCAGCTCGGACAGGGACGGGTACAATGAGCAGTTCTTC
>-|TRBV11-1|TRBJ2-5|-
CASRLQAGETQYF
TGTGCCAGCAGGTTACAGGCAGGAGAGACCCAGTACTTC
>few|TRBV25-1|TRBJ2-1|-
CASSEYSQGTDKQFF
TGTGCCAGCAGTGAATATTCTCAGGGGACGGATAAGCAGTTCTTC
>-|TRBV6-2/TRBV6-3|TRBJ2-5|-
CASTRTAGGETQYF
TGTGCCAGCACGCGGACCGCCGGAGGGGAGACCCAGTACTTC
>-|TRBV14|TRBJ2-3|-
CASSRFTDTQYF
TGTGCCAGCAGCCGCTTCACAGATACGCAGTATTTT
>-|TRBV20-1|TRBJ2-1|-
CSAPPPDLSNEQFF
TGCAGTGCACCACCTCCTGATCTAAGCAATGAGCAGTTCTTC
>few|TRBV28|TRBJ2-3|TRBD1
CASSPDRAVDTQYF
TGTGCCAGCAGTCCCGACAGGGCAGTGGATACGCAGTATTTT
>-|TRBV6-2/TRBV6-3|TRBJ1-4|-
CASSNPPGGYGNEKLFF
TGTGCCAGCAGTAACCCTCCGGGGGGTTACGGAAATGAAAAACTGTTTTTT
>-|TRBV4-3|TRBJ2-3|-
CASSQDRGGTDTQYF
TGCGCCAGCAGCCAAGACAGGGGGGGCACAGATACGCAGTATTTT
>-|TRBV5-1|TRBJ1-4|TRBD1
CASSLTGGAEKLFF
TGCGCCAGCAGCTTGACAGGGGGCGCTGAAAAACTGTTTTTT
>-|TRBV7-8|TRBJ2-1|TRBD1
CASGKTGAPNNEQFF
TGTGCCAGCGGAAAAACAGGGGCCCCAAACAATGAGCAGTTCTTC
>few|TRBV7-2|TRBJ2-5|-
CASSPFSGLTQYF
TGTGCCAGCAGCCCATTTTCGGGTCTGACCCAGTACTTC
>-|TRBV9|TRBJ1-1|TRBD1
CASSVALDRRNTEAFF
TGTGCCAGCAGCGTAGCTCTGGACAGGAGGAACACTGAAGCTTTCTTT
>-|TRBV5-1|TRBJ2-6|-
CASSPGDTGANVLTF
TGCGCCAGCAGCCCCGGGGATACTGGGGCCAACGTCCTGACTTTC
>-|TRBV6-6|TRBJ1-3|TRBD1
CASSPLTGAGNTIYF
TGTGCCAGCAGCCCCCTGACAGGGGCTGGAAACACCATATATTTT
>-|TRBV12-3/TRBV12-4|TRBJ1-6|-
CASSPSYAPLHF
TGTGCCAGCAGCCCTTCATACGCACCCCTCCACTTT
>few|TRBV4-2|TRBJ2-3|TRBD2
CASNGGGDTDTQYF
TGTGCCAGCAATGGCGGGGGGGACACAGATACGCAGTATTTT
>-|TRBV14|TRBJ1-2|TRBD1
CASSLWTGGDLNYGYTF
TGTGCCAGCAGTCTCTGGACAGGGGGCGATCTGAACTATGGCTACACCTTC
>few|TRBV19|TRBJ1-4|-
CASSIFEGGREKLFF
TGTGCCAGTAGTATATTTGAGGGGGGTCGGGAAAAACTGTTTTTT
>few|TRBV3-1|TRBJ2-7|TRBD1
CASSQGHRGPYEQYF
TGTGCCAGCAGCCAAGGACACAGGGGGCCATACGAGCAGTACTTC
>-|TRBV5-1|TRBJ1-1|-
CASSLSTDRMNTEAFF
TGCGCCAGCAGCCTCTCGACAGACCGCATGAACACTGAAGCTTTCTTT
>-|TRBV6-2/TRBV6-3|TRBJ2-1|-
CASSYGRGQDNEQFF
TGTGCCAGCAGTTACGGGAGGGGGCAGGACAATGAGCAGTTCTTC
>-|TRBV9|TRBJ2-1|TRBD2
CASSASGTSGGLIADEQFF
TGTGCCAGCAGCGCCTCCGGGACTAGCGGGGGTTTAATCGCCGATGAGCAGTTCTTC
>-|TRBV27|TRBJ2-7|-
CASSLGRPQDSYEQYF
TGTGCCAGCAGTTTAGGCAGGCCCCAAGATTCCTACGAGCAGTACTTC
>few|TRBV4-2|TRBJ2-5|-
CASSQGGLGVIQETQYF
TGTGCCAGCAGCCAAGGCGGCTTAGGGGTCATCCAAGAGACCCAGTACTTC
>few|TRBV20-1|TRBJ1-1|-
CSAGGLSTEAFF
TGCAGTGCCGGGGGACTGAGCACTGAAGCTTTCTTT
>-|TRBV29-1|TRBJ1-1|-
CSVGRNTEAFF
TGCAGCGTTGGACGGAACACTGAAGCTTTCTTT
>-|TRBV4-1|TRBJ2-3|TRBD1
CASSQDKTGGASDTQYF
TGCGCCAGCAGCCAAGATAAGACAGGGGGCGCCTCAGATACGCAGTATTTT
>-|TRBV6-1|TRBJ2-1|TRBD2
CASSPTSGGAVGNEQFF
TGTGCCAGCAGTCCCACTAGCGGGGGGGCCGTGGGGAATGAGCAGTTCTTC